The 27 T cell receptor beta chains below were found in one sample sequenced in a study of early T cells in non-severe SARS-CoV-2 infection. TCRdb ran MiXCR on the 5' RACE reads and lists one entry per CDR3 protein. The sample shows 60,000 or so distinct CDR3 sequences, 8% to 9.5% of them seen only once. The sequencing input was whole blood. The source of these receptors is an adult who was a healthcare worker with PCR-confirmed SARS-CoV-2 infection or an uninfected control (not recorded which).

This clonotype was counted only a few times. The V and J genes are TRBV9 and TRBJ2-1; weak D call: TRBD1 (6 bases). V lost 3 bases to trimming and J lost 8 bases, with 18 bases between them. CDR3 length: 15 amino acids. Germline CDR1 reads SGDLS; CDR2 reads YYNGEE. CDR3 in DNA: TGTGCCAGCAGCGAACAGGGTAGAGGTTTGGATGAGCAGTTCTTC. Translating gives CASSEQGRGLDEQFF.

Many counts were recorded for this clonotype. The CDR3 here is CASRPTSGVYNEQFF. DNA for the CDR3: TGTGCCAGCAGACCGACTAGCGGGGTCTACAATGAGCAGTTCTTC. This chain connects TRBV28 to TRBJ2-1, with TRBD2 matching over 11 bases. CDR3 length equals 15 residues. The V segment lost 6 bases and the J segment 3 bases; nucleotides outside the gene matches: 4. Germline V CDR1 and CDR2: MDHEN, SYDVKM.

Many counts were recorded for this clonotype. The rearrangement uses TRBV30 and TRBJ2-2, with D unresolved. The CDR3 has 13 residues. The germline V gene has CDR1 GTSNPN and CDR2 SVGIG (reference sequence). Trimming left V 1 base short and J 2 bases short, with 5 bases between. CDR3 DNA: TGTGCCTGGAGTGCCACTAACACCGGGGAGCTGTTTTTT. Protein product: CAWSATNTGELFF.

This clonotype occurred many times. V gene TRBV28 combines with J gene TRBJ1-3; possibly TRBD1 for D (5 bases). Germline V gives CDR1 MDHEN, CDR2 SYDVKM. CDR3 length equals 16 residues. Trimming left V 2 bases short and J 0 bases short, with 11 bases between. The CDR3 bases are TGTGCCAGCAGTTTAAAGAGGGGCCGCTCTGGAAACACCATATATTTT. Protein product: CASSLKRGRSGNTIYF.

This clonotype has just a few counts. The chain carries TRBV9 and TRBJ2-2, with TRBD2 matching over 7 bases. Per germline, CDR1 SGDLS and CDR2 YYNGEE. Germline trimming cut 4 bases from V and 2 bases from J; bases unmatched to any gene: 11. This CDR3 region has 17 residues. The CDR3 protein is CASSPGRLAANTGELFF. CDR3 coding DNA: TGTGCCAGCAGCCCCGGCCGGCTAGCGGCAAACACCGGGGAGCTGTTTTTT.

A few counts support this clonotype. The chain links TRBV28 to TRBJ1-1, with 9 positions matching TRBD1. V lost 6 bases and J lost 1; bases outside the gene matches: 0. The germline gives CDR1 MDHEN, CDR2 SYDVKM. The CDR3 has 13 residues. The CDR3 region is CASRGQGNTEAFF. CDR3 coding DNA: TGTGCCAGCAGGGGACAGGGGAACACTGAAGCTTTCTTT.

This clonotype was picked up many times. This sequence joins TRBV6-5 and TRBJ1-1; 9 nucleotides align to TRBD1. Germline CDR1 is MNHEY and CDR2 is SVGAGI. V shed 1 base and J 11 bases; nucleotides not matched to a gene: 14. The CDR3 is made up of 16 amino acids. The CDR3 bases are TGTGCCAGCAGTTACTTACCGGGGGACAGGGACTCCTCCGCTTTCTTT. This translates into CASSYLPGDRDSSAFF.

This clonotype was seen ten or more times. The V gene is TRBV29-1, the J gene TRBJ1-2; D is perhaps TRBD1 (5 bases). Trimming left V 5 bases short and J 2 bases short, with 12 bases between. CDR1 and CDR2 (germline): SQVTM, ANQGSEA. CDR3 length: 13 residues. In DNA form, the CDR3 reads TGCAGCGTTAATACACAGGAGAACTATGGCTACACCTTC. Its protein product is CSVNTQENYGYTF.

This clonotype was seen a few times. The genes are TRBV20-1 and TRBJ2-2; TRBD2 agrees at 7 bases. CDR1 and CDR2 from the germline V gene are DFQATT and SNEGSKA (reference sequence). The trim removed 3 bases at V and 4 bases at J, leaving 8 bases unmatched. This CDR3 is 15 amino acids long. The DNA for the CDR3 is TGCAGTGCTAGTGGGCTAGCGGAAAGCACCGGGGAGCTGTTTTTT. Translation gives CSASGLAESTGELFF.

This clonotype was detected ten times or more. The gene calls are TRBV28 and TRBJ1-4; D is unresolved. V lost 6 bases, J lost 4 bases, and 18 bases lay in between. From germline, CDR1 is MDHEN and CDR2 SYDVKM. The CDR3 length is 16 residues. The CDR3 here is CASSDGLTRNNEKLFF. CDR3 DNA: TGTGCCAGCAGCGACGGACTGACAAGAAATAATGAAAAACTGTTTTTT.

Ten or more counts support this clonotype. The rearrangement links TRBV7-9 to TRBJ2-3; D might be TRBD2 (6 bases). CDR1 is SEHNR, CDR2 FQNEAQ, per germline (reference sequence). This CDR3 has 14 residues. Between the trimmed V and J ends, which lost 9 bases and 0 bases, there was a span of 13 bases. CDR3 sequence reads: CASVRETSTDTQYF. CDR3 coding DNA: TGTGCCAGTGTCCGGGAGACAAGCACAGATACGCAGTATTTT.

This clonotype showed up just a few times. The rearrangement links TRBV23-1 to TRBJ2-7, with 11 bases fitting TRBD2. TRBV23-1 is flagged as an ORF with uncertain function. The CDR3 contains 18 residues. Germline trimming cut 10 bases from V and 2 bases from J; bases unmatched to any gene: 19. The CDR3 here is CATQTPSLAGVIPYEQYF. DNA of the CDR3: TGCGCCACCCAAACCCCGTCACTAGCGGGAGTAATTCCCTACGAGCAGTACTTC.

The rearrangement links TRBV6-5 to TRBJ1-2, with a possible D match to TRBD1 (6 bases). V lost 9 bases and J 0 bases, leaving 23 bases between the germline ends. Per the germline V gene, CDR1 is MNHEY and CDR2 is SVGAGI. The CDR3 is 17 residues long. The CDR3 sequence is CARAHPPSGAPNYGYTF. CDR3 sequence (DNA): TGTGCCAGGGCACATCCTCCTTCGGGGGCGCCTAACTATGGCTACACCTTC.

This clonotype came up many times. This chain uses TRBV18 with TRBJ2-3, with 9 nucleotides matching TRBD1. The V gene end was trimmed by 4 bases and the J gene end by 1 base; junction bases not matched to a gene: 0. Germline V CDR1 and CDR2: KGHSH, LQKENI. CDR3 length equals 14 residues. CDR3 sequence reads: CASSRTGGTDTQYF. CDR3 nucleotide sequence: TGTGCCAGCTCACGGACAGGGGGCACAGATACGCAGTATTTT.

This clonotype was counted many times. The V gene is TRBV18, the J gene TRBJ2-1; D ambiguous. Germline CDR1 reads KGHSH; CDR2 reads LQKENI. Trimming left V 6 bases short and J 9 bases short, with 15 bases between. This CDR3 is 13 amino acids long. Here the CDR3 reads CASSETGPGEQFF. In DNA form, the CDR3 reads TGTGCCAGCTCTGAAACCGGTCCGGGTGAGCAGTTCTTC.

This clonotype has a handful of counts. This chain uses TRBV20-1 with TRBJ2-5; tentatively, D is TRBD1 (5 bases). The germline gives CDR1 DFQATT, CDR2 SNEGSKA (reference sequence). V was trimmed by 0 bases and J by 7 bases, leaving 15 bases between them. This CDR3 is 14 amino acids long. The CDR3, as DNA: TGCAGTGCTAGAGACCAAAAGGGGATCGGGACCCAGTACTTC. The encoded protein is CSARDQKGIGTQYF.

This clonotype has at least ten counts. The chain employs TRBV7-9 and TRBJ2-3; D is ambiguous. The length of the CDR3 is 10 residues. Germline CDR1 reads SEHNR; CDR2 reads FQNEAQ (reference sequence). The germline V and J ends were trimmed by 3 bases and 7 bases, with 2 bases remaining between them. CDR3 nucleotide sequence: TGTGCCAGCAGCTTGAATACGCAGTATTTT. It encodes CASSLNTQYF. Filled out from reference TRBV7-9 and TRBJ2-3, the complete variable domain reads DTGVSQNPRHKITKRGQNVTFRCDPISEHNRLYWYRQTLGQGPEFLTYFQNEAQLEKSRLLSDRFSAERPKGSFSTLEIQRTEQGDSAMYLCASSLNTQYFGPGTRLTVL.

This clonotype was detected many times. The genes are TRBV20-1 and TRBJ2-7; D uncertain. The CDR3 is 12 residues long. CDR1 DFQATT and CDR2 SNEGSKA come from the germline V gene (reference sequence). Trimming stripped 6 bases from V and 0 bases from J, with 9 bases between. The CDR3 protein is CSARLSSYEQYF. In nucleotides, the CDR3 is TGCAGTGCCAGACTCAGCTCCTACGAGCAGTACTTC.

The chain uses TRBV12-3 or TRBV12-4 and TRBJ1-4; possible D gene TRBD1, 5 bases. The CDR3 is made up of 15 amino acids. The V and J ends lost 6 bases and 6 bases respectively, with 17 bases between them. CDR3 nucleotide sequence: TGTGCCAGCAGCTCCTACACAGGAGGAGATGAAAAACTGTTTTTT. It specifies CASSSYTGGDEKLFF.

The table lists this clonotype with many counts. This rearrangement joins TRBV6-1 to TRBJ1-5; maybe TRBD1 (5 bases). This CDR3 is built from 15 residues. The V gene lost 5 bases and the J gene lost 4 bases, with 15 bases spanning the gap. Germline CDR1 reads MNHNS; CDR2 reads SASEGT. The CDR3 DNA follows: TGTGCCAGCAGTTTCACCGGGACGGGAAATCAGCCCCAGCATTTT. It specifies CASSFTGTGNQPQHF.

This clonotype was counted between two and nine times. V usage is TRBV7-2 and J usage is TRBJ2-7, with D uncertain. Germline-derived CDR1 and CDR2 are SGHTA and FQGNSA. The CDR3 runs 14 residues. Trimming left V 5 bases short and J 3 bases short, with 14 bases between. The CDR3 nucleotides read TGTGCCAGCAGCCTAATGGAGTTAAGCTACGAGCAGTACTTC. It translates to CASSLMELSYEQYF.

The V gene is TRBV7-9, the J gene TRBJ2-1; 9 positions match TRBD2. Germline V lookup: CDR1 SEHNR, CDR2 FQNEAQ (reference sequence). This CDR3 has 19 amino acids. V lost 0 bases and J lost 3; bases outside the gene matches: 12. The CDR3 here is CASSLALASGTISYNEQFF. The CDR3 DNA reads as TGTGCCAGCAGCTTAGCTTTGGCTAGCGGGACAATCAGCTACAATGAGCAGTTCTTC.

This clonotype was seen at least ten times. The chain employs TRBV7-2 and TRBJ1-5, with TRBD1 as a possible D gene (6 bases). CDR3 size: 16 residues. The V gene's germline CDR1 is SGHTA and CDR2 FQGNSA. The V end lost 3 bases, the J end lost 0 bases, and 12 bases lay between the germline ends. The CDR3, as DNA: TGTGCCAGCAGCTTGGGGACATCGTATAGCAATCAGCCCCAGCATTTT. Residues: CASSLGTSYSNQPQHF.

This clonotype came up many times. The V call is TRBV5-1, the J call TRBJ2-1, with 9 nucleotides matching TRBD2. V was pared by 0 bases and J by 3 bases, with 13 bases of the junction left unmatched. CDR1 and CDR2 from the germline V gene are SGHRS and YFSETQ. The CDR3 length is 19 residues. The CDR3 protein is CASSLAGVSGRRVYNEQFF. The CDR3 nucleotides are TGCGCCAGCAGCTTGGCAGGAGTGAGCGGGAGGAGGGTCTACAATGAGCAGTTCTTC.

This clonotype turned up a few times. The chain links TRBV7-2 to TRBJ1-1, with D unclear. The CDR3 loop spans 13 amino acids. Trimming removed 6 bases at V and 1 base at J, with 9 bases between. CDR1 is SGHTA, CDR2 FQGNSA, per germline. CDR3 amino acids: CASSLQRNTEAFF. CDR3 coding DNA: TGTGCCAGCAGTTTACAGAGGAACACTGAAGCTTTCTTT.

V and J are TRBV7-3 and TRBJ2-6; 10 bases are shared with TRBD1. The ends lost 4 bases at V and 4 bases at J; junction bases unmatched: 7. In germline, CDR1 is SGHTA, CDR2 FQGTGA. The CDR3 consists of 17 residues. The CDR3 sequence: CASSSGTGVAGANVLTF. The CDR3 nucleotides are TGTGCCAGCAGCTCCGGGACAGGGGTCGCCGGGGCCAACGTCCTGACTTTC. The full variable domain, completed using reference TRBV7-3 and TRBJ2-6, is GAGVSQTPSNKVTEKGKYVELRCDPISGHTALYWYRQSLGQGPEFLIYFQGTGAADDSGLPNDRFFAVRPEGSVSTLKIQRTERGDSAVYLCASSSGTGVAGANVLTFGAGSRLTVL.

This sequence joins TRBV7-2 and TRBJ2-7, with D unresolved. This CDR3 spans 14 amino acids. In germline, CDR1 is SGHTA, CDR2 FQGNSA. V lost 4 bases, J lost 5 bases, and 15 bases lay in between. The CDR3 loop is CASSSGPHRDEQYF. In nucleotides, the CDR3 is TGTGCCAGCAGCTCCGGGCCCCATCGGGACGAGCAGTACTTC. Full variable domain (missing parts from reference TRBV7-2 and TRBJ2-7): GAGVSQSPSNKVTEKGKDVELRCDPISGHTALYWYRQSLGQGLEFLIYFQGNSAPDKSGLPSDRFSAERTGGSVSTLTIQRTQQEDSAVYLCASSSGPHRDEQYFGPGTRLTVT.